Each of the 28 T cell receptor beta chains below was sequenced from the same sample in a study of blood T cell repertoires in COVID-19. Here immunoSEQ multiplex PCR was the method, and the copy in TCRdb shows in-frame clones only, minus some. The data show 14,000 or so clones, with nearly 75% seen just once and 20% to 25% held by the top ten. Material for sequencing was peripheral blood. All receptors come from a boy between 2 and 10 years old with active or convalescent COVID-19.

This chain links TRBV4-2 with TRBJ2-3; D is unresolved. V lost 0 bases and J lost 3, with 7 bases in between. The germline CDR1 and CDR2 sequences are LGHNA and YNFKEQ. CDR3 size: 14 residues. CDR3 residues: CASSQDLKTDTQYF. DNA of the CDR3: TGTGCCAGCAGCCAAGATCTAAAGACAGATACGCAGTATTTT.

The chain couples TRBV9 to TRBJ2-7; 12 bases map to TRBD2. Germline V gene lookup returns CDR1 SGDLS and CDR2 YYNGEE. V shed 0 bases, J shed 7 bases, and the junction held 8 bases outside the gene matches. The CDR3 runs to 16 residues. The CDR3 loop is CASSVGLAGGLSEQYF. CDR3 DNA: TGTGCCAGCAGCGTAGGTCTAGCGGGAGGGCTATCGGAGCAGTACTTC.

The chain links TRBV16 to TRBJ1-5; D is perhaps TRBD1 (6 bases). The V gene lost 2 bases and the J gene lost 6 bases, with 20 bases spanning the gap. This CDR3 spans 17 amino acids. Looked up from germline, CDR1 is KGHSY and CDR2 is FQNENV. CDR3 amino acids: CASSQNLQTGGSQPQHF. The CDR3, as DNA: TGTGCCAGCAGCCAAAACCTTCAGACGGGGGGCTCTCAGCCCCAGCATTTT.

CDR3 bases: TGTGCCAGCAGCCCCGGAGCGGGGGGGATGTACAATGAGCAGTTCTTC. This translates into CASSPGAGGMYNEQFF. The V gene is TRBV7-9, the J gene TRBJ2-1; the match to TRBD2 covers 10 bases. V was clipped by 5 bases and J by 4 bases; unmatched bases: 8. The CDR3 is made up of 16 amino acids. Germline V CDR1 and CDR2: SEHNR, FQNEAQ (reference sequence).

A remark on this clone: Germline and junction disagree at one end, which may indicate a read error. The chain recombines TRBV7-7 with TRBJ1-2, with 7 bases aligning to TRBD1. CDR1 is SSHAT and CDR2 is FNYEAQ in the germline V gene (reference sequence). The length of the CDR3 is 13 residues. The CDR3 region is CASSPGQYYGYTF. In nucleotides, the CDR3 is TGTGCTAGCAGCCCGGGACAGTACTATGGCTACACCTTC.

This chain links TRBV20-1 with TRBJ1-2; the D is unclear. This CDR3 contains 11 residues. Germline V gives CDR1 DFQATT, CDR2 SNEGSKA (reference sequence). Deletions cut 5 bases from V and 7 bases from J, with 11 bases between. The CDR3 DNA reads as TGCAGTGCTTTGCTCGGAGGTGGCTACACCTTC. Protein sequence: CSALLGGGYTF.

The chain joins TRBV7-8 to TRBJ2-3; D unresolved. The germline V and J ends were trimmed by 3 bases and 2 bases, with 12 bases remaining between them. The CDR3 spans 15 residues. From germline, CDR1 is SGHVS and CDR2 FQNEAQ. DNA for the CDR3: TGTGCCAGCAGCTTGAAGCAAAAGAACACAGATACGCAGTATTTT. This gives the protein CASSLKQKNTDTQYF.

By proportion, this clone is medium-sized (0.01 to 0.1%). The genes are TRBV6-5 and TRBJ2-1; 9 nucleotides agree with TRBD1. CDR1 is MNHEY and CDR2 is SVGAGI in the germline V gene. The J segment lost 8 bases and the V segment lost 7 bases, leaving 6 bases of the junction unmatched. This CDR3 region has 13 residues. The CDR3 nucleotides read TGTGCCAGCACCATGACAGGGGGAGATGAGCAGTTCTTC. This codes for CASTMTGGDEQFF.

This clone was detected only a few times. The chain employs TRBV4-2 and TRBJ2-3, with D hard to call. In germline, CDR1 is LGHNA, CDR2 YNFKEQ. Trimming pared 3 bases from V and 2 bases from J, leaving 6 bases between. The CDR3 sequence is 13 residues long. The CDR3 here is CASSQEFTDTQYF. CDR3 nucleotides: TGTGCCAGCAGCCAGGAGTTCACAGATACGCAGTATTTT.

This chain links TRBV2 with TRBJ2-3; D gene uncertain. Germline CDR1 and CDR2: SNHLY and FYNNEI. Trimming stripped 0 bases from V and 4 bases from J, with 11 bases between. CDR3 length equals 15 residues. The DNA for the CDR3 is TGTGCCAGCAGTGAAGCGGTTTGGCAGTCAGATACGCAGTATTTT. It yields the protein CASSEAVWQSDTQYF.

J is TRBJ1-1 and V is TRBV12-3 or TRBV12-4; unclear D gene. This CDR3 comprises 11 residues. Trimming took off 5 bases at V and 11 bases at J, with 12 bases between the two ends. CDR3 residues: CASSLRGGAFF. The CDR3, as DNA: TGTGCCAGCAGTCTCCGGGGAGGTGCTTTCTTT.

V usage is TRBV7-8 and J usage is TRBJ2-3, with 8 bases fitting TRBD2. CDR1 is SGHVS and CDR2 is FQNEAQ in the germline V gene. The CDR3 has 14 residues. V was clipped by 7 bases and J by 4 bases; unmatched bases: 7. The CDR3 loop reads CASTAGGPPDTQYF. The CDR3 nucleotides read TGTGCCAGCACCGCGGGGGGCCCCCCAGATACGCAGTATTTT.

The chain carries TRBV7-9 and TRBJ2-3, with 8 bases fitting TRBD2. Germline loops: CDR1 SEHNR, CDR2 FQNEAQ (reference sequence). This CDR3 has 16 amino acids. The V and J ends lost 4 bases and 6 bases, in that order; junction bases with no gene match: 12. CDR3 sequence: CASSSGLAGQGDTQYF. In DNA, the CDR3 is TGTGCCAGCAGCTCGGGGTTAGCGGGACAAGGGGATACGCAGTATTTT. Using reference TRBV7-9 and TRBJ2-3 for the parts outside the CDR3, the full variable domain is DTGVSQNPRHKITKRGQNVTFRCDPISEHNRLYWYRQTLGQGPEFLTYFQNEAQLEKSRLLSDRFSAERPKGSFSTLEIQRTEQGDSAMYLCASSSGLAGQGDTQYFGPGTRLTVL.

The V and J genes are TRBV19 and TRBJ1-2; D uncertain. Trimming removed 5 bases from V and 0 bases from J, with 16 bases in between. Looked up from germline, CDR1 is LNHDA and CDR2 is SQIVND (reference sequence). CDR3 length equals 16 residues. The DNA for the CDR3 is TGTGCCAGTAGTCCGAGGGTAGAACGGACTAACTATGGCTACACCTTC. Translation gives CASSPRVERTNYGYTF. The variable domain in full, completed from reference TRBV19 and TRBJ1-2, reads DGGITQSPKYLFRKEGQNVTLSCEQNLNHDAMYWYRQDPGQGLRLIYYSQIVNDFQKGDIAEGYSVSREKKESFPLTVTSAQKNPTAFYLCASSPRVERTNYGYTFGSGTRLTVV.

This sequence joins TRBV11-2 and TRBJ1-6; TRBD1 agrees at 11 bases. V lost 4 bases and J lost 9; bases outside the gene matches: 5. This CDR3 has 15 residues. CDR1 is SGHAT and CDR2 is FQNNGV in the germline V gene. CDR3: CASSSGTGGISPLHF. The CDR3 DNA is TGTGCCAGCAGCTCTGGGACAGGGGGAATTTCACCCCTCCACTTT.

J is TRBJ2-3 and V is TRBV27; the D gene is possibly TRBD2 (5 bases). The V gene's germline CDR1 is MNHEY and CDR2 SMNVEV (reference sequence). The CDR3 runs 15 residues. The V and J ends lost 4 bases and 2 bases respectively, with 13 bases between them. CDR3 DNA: TGTGCCAGCAGTTCCCGACTAATTTCCACAGATACGCAGTATTTT. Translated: CASSSRLISTDTQYF.

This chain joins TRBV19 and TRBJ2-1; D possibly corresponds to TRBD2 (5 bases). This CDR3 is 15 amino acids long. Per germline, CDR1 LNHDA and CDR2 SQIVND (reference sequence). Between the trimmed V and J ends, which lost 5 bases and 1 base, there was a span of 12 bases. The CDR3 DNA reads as TGTGCCAGTAGTGATCGGACTCTTTCCTACAATGAGCAGTTCTTC. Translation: CASSDRTLSYNEQFF.

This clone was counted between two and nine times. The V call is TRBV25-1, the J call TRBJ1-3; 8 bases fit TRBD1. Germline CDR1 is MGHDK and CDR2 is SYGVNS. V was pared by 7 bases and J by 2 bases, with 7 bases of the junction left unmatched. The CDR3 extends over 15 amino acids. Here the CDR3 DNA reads TGTGCCAGCAAGGCGGGACAGGCCCCTGGAAACACCATATATTTT. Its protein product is CASKAGQAPGNTIYF.

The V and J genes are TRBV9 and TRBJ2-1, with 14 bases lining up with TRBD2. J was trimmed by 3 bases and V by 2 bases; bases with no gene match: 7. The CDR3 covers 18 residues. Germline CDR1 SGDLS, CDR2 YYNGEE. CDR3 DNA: TGTGCCAGCAGCGTCGAGGGGACTAGCGGGAGTGGCTACAATGAGCAGTTCTTC. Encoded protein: CASSVEGTSGSGYNEQFF.

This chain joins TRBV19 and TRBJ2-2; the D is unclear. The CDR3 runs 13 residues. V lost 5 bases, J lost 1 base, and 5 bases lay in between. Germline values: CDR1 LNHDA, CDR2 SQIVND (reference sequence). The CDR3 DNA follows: TGTGCCAGTAGTGGCAGGAACACCGGGGAGCTGTTTTTT. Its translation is CASSGRNTGELFF. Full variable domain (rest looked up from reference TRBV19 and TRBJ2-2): DGGITQSPKYLFRKEGQNVTLSCEQNLNHDAMYWYRQDPGQGLRLIYYSQIVNDFQKGDIAEGYSVSREKKESFPLTVTSAQKNPTAFYLCASSGRNTGELFFGEGSRLTVL.

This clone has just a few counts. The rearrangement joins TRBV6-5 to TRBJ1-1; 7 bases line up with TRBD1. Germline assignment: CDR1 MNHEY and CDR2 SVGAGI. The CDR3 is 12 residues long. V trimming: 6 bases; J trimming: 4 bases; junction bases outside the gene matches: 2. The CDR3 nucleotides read TGTGCCAGCAGCAGACAGGGCACTGAAGCTTTCTTT. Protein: CASSRQGTEAFF.

As DNA, the CDR3 is TGTGCCAGCACCCGTAGAGCCAGCACAGATACGCAGTATTTT. Translating it yields CASTRRASTDTQYF. The rearrangement uses TRBV9 and TRBJ2-3; no clear D. Germline V gives CDR1 SGDLS, CDR2 YYNGEE. Trimming pared 6 bases from V and 0 bases from J, leaving 11 bases between. The CDR3 has 14 residues.

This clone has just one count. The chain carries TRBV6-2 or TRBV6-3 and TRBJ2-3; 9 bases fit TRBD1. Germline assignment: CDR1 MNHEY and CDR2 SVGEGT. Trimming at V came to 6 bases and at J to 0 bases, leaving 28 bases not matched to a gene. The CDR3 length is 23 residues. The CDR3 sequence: CASSPISNWDRDLLRVSTDTQYF. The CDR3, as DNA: TGTGCCAGCAGCCCCATTTCAAACTGGGACAGGGACCTACTTCGGGTTAGCACAGATACGCAGTATTTT.

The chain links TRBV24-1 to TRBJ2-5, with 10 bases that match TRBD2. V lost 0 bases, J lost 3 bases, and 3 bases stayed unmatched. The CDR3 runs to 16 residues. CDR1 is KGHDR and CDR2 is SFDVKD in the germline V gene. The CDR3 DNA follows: TGTGCCACCAGTGATTTGCAAGCGGGGGGGAAAGAGACCCAGTACTTC. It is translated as CATSDLQAGGKETQYF.

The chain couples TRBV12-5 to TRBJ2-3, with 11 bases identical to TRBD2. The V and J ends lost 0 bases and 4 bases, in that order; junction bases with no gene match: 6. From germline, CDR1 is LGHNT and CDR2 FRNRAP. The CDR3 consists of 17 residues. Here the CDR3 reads CASGLVLAGDRADTQYF. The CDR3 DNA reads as TGTGCTAGTGGTTTGGTACTAGCGGGGGATAGGGCAGATACGCAGTATTTT. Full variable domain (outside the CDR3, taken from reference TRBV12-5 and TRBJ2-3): DARVTQTPRHKVTEMGQEVTMRCQPILGHNTVFWYRQTMMQGLELLAYFRNRAPLDDSGMPKDRFSAEMPDATLATLKIQPSEPRDSAVYFCASGLVLAGDRADTQYFGPGTRLTVL.

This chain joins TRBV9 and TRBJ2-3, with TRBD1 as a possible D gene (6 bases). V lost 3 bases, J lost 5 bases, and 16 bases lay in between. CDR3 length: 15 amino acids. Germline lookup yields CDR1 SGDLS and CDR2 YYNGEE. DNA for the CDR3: TGTGCCAGCAGCGACCGACAGGAGTGGGGAGATACGCAGTATTTT. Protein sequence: CASSDRQEWGDTQYF. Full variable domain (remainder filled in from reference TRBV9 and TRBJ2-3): DSGVTQTPKHLITATGQRVTLRCSPRSGDLSVYWYQQSLDQGLQFLIQYYNGEERAKGNILERFSAQQFPDLHSELNLSSLELGDSALYFCASSDRQEWGDTQYFGPGTRLTVL.

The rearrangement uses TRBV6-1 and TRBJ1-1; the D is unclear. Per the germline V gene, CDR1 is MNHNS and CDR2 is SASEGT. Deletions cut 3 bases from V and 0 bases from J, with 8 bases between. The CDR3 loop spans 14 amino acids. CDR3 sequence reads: CASSDRNLNTEAFF. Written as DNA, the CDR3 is TGTGCCAGCAGTGACAGGAACTTGAACACTGAAGCTTTCTTT.

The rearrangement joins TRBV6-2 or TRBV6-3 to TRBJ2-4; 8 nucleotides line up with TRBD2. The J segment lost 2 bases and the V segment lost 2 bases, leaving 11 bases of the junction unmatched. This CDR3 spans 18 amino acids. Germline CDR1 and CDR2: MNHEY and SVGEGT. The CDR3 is CASSYDGSGIGTKNIQYF. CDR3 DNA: TGTGCCAGCAGTTACGATGGTAGCGGGATCGGGACCAAAAACATTCAGTACTTC.